Shown below are 10 T cell receptor beta chains from a single sample sequenced in a study of blood T cell repertoires in COVID-19. Clones were read by immunoSEQ multiplex PCR, and TCRdb kept only the in-frame ones, dropping some. The sample gives roughly 380,000 clones, 85% of which show up once; about 3.6% is in the top ten. Input material: peripheral blood. Receptor source: a woman under 30 with acute or convalescent COVID-19.

The chain is built from TRBV4-1 and TRBJ1-1; D is perhaps TRBD1 (6 bases). Looked up from germline, CDR1 is MGHRA and CDR2 is YSYEKL. Trimming stripped 0 bases from V and 7 bases from J, with 9 bases between. The CDR3 sequence is 13 residues long. The CDR3 spells CASSQDRTVEAFF. DNA for the CDR3: TGCGCCAGCAGCCAAGATCGGACAGTTGAAGCTTTCTTT.

This chain connects TRBV7-8 to TRBJ2-6, with 9 bases lining up with TRBD2. Germline V gene lookup returns CDR1 SGHVS and CDR2 FQNEAQ. The J segment lost 0 bases and the V segment lost 1 base, leaving 10 bases of the junction unmatched. The CDR3 is made up of 20 amino acids. CDR3 sequence reads: CASSLGGLAGSHSGANVLTF. CDR3 coding DNA: TGTGCCAGCAGCTTAGGCGGGCTAGCGGGATCCCACTCTGGGGCCAACGTCCTGACTTTC.

This sequence joins TRBV19 and TRBJ1-1; D is undetermined. This CDR3 comprises 13 residues. V was trimmed by 7 bases and J by 0 bases, leaving 9 bases between them. Germline CDR1 reads LNHDA; CDR2 reads SQIVND (reference sequence). The CDR3 reads CASKQLVNTEAFF. The CDR3 DNA is TGTGCCAGTAAACAGCTCGTGAACACTGAAGCTTTCTTT.

V is TRBV12-3 or TRBV12-4 and J is TRBJ1-1; no clear D. Between the trimmed V and J ends, which lost 8 bases and 2 bases, there was a span of 12 bases. This CDR3 is 13 amino acids long. CDR3 DNA: TGTGCCAGCGGGCAACAGCCTAACACTGAAGCTTTCTTT. Encoded protein: CASGQQPNTEAFF.

The rearrangement links TRBV9 to TRBJ2-2, with D tentatively TRBD1 (5 bases). CDR1 SGDLS and CDR2 YYNGEE come from the germline V gene. The CDR3 contains 14 residues. V lost 3 bases and J 4 bases, leaving 10 bases between the germline ends. The CDR3 protein is CASSGSGRTGELFF. CDR3 DNA sequence: TGTGCCAGCAGCGGATCAGGGCGCACCGGGGAGCTGTTTTTT.

The V gene is TRBV20-1, the J gene TRBJ2-1; D not certain. The CDR3 extends over 10 amino acids. Trimming left V 7 bases short and J 5 bases short, with 6 bases between. CDR1 DFQATT and CDR2 SNEGSKA come from the germline V gene (reference sequence). The CDR3 sequence is CSGADNEQFF. The CDR3 region has the DNA TGCAGTGGGGCCGACAATGAGCAGTTCTTC.

The chain couples TRBV7-9 to TRBJ2-2, with 7 positions matching TRBD1. CDR3 length: 15 amino acids. Germline trimming cut 2 bases from V and 4 bases from J; bases unmatched to any gene: 4. CDR1 and CDR2 (germline): SEHNR, FQNEAQ (reference sequence). In nucleotides, the CDR3 is TGTGCCAGCAGCTTAAGATCAGGGGGCACCGGGGAGCTGTTTTTT. Amino acid sequence: CASSLRSGGTGELFF.

The chain uses TRBV9 and TRBJ1-2, with no clear D. CDR3 length: 11 amino acids. Trimming shortened V by 5 bases and J by 8 bases, and 10 bases separated the two germline ends. In germline, CDR1 is SGDLS, CDR2 YYNGEE. The CDR3 loop is CASRTEGGYTF. The CDR3, as DNA: TGTGCCAGCAGGACTGAGGGAGGCTACACCTTC. The full variable domain, with the rest looked up from reference TRBV9 and TRBJ1-2, is DSGVTQTPKHLITATGQRVTLRCSPRSGDLSVYWYQQSLDQGLQFLIQYYNGEERAKGNILERFSAQQFPDLHSELNLSSLELGDSALYFCASRTEGGYTFGSGTRLTVV.

This clone appeared once. This CDR3 is CSVESGTWKAQETQYF. CDR3 DNA sequence: TGCAGCGTTGAATCGGGAACGTGGAAGGCCCAAGAGACCCAGTACTTC. The V gene is TRBV29-1, the J gene TRBJ2-5; D is possibly TRBD2 (5 bases). This CDR3 has 16 residues. Between the trimmed V and J ends, which lost 2 bases and 1 base, there was a span of 17 bases. Germline V gene lookup returns CDR1 SQVTM and CDR2 ANQGSEA.

This clone has at least ten counts. The rearrangement links TRBV10-1 to TRBJ2-2; D uncertain. The V and J ends lost 0 bases and 6 bases respectively, with 5 bases between them. Per germline, CDR1 WNHNN and CDR2 SYGVQD (reference sequence). There are 13 residues in the CDR3. Here the CDR3 DNA reads TGCGCCAGCAGTGAGTCGAGATCCGGGGAGCTGTTTTTT. It codes for CASSESRSGELFF.